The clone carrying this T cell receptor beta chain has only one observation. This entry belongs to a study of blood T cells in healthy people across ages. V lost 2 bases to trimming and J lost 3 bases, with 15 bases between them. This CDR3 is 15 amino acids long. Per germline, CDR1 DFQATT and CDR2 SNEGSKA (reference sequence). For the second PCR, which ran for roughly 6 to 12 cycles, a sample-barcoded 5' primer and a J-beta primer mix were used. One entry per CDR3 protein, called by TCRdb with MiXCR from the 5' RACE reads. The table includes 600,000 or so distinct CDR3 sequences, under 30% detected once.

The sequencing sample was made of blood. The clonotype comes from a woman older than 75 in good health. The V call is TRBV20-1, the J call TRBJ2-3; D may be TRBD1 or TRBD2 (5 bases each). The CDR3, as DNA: TGCAGTGCTAGACCATTAGGGGAGTTTACAGATACGCAGTATTTT. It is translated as CSARPLGEFTDTQYF.